The rows below give T cell receptor beta chains drawn from one sample of a study of T cell responses to AZD1222 COVID-19 vaccine. Profiling relied on immunoSEQ multiplex PCR, and the TCRdb table lists in-frame clones only, not all of them. The repertoire holds around 180,000 clones, with roughly 94% as singletons. The starting material was peripheral blood, obtained 28 days after the second AZD1222 dose. The source is an adult who received the AZD1222 COVID-19 vaccine. Both conserved end residues are part of each CDR3. Fields, in order: J gene, V gene, CDR3 protein.

>TRBJ1-2|TRBV29-1
CSVSQNYGYTF
>TRBJ1-1|TRBV29-1
CSVEWTTEAFF
>TRBJ1-6|TRBV27
CASSSMVPYRGNTYNSPLHF
>TRBJ1-2|TRBV3-1/TRBV3-2
CASSQEGTYGYTF
>TRBJ1-3|TRBV11-3
CASSFFSLGTVRNTIYF
>TRBJ2-2|TRBV28
CASSLNSGRTGELFF
>TRBJ1-2|TRBV10-1
CASRIGTHYGYTF
>TRBJ2-2|TRBV9
CASSVELAGVPGELFF
>TRBJ2-3|TRBV28
CASRKGLAGSTDTQYF
>TRBJ1-4|TRBV2
CASSKRQGSREKLFF